These 27 T cell receptor beta chains were all obtained from the same sample, sequenced in a study of T cell responses to AZD1222 COVID-19 vaccine (dated by TCRdb to about 2021). The library was produced with the immunoSEQ multiplex PCR assay. Drawn from immuneACCESS, this table holds only the in-frame rearrangements with V and J called that TCRdb kept. Clones are partly lost; checked studies trace under half to an unresolved V gene and leave the rest unexplained. The sample table lists approximately 100,000 clones, over 75% of them with a count of one. The ten largest clones add up to 4.4% of the sample. This specimen's time point label, interpreted: about 28 days (+/-7) after the second vaccine dose. The sample here was peripheral blood, taken 28 days after the second AZD1222 dose. The origin of the receptors is an adult who received the AZD1222 COVID-19 vaccine.

The chain links TRBV19 to TRBJ1-5; D ambiguous. The V gene lost 3 bases and the J gene lost 3 bases, with 9 bases spanning the gap. From germline, CDR1 is LNHDA and CDR2 SQIVND (reference sequence). The CDR3 is 14 amino acids. Written as DNA, the CDR3 is TGTGCCAGTAGTATTTTCGGGGTCAATCAGCCCCAGCATTTT. Residues: CASSIFGVNQPQHF.

This clone was recorded once. The chain uses TRBV4-1 and TRBJ1-3, with D hard to call. CDR1 is MGHRA, CDR2 YSYEKL, per germline. V was cut by 2 bases and J by 0 bases, with 5 bases left in between. There are 14 residues in the CDR3. The CDR3 bases are TGCGCCAGCAGCCAACAAAACTCTGGAAACACCATATATTTT. Translated: CASSQQNSGNTIYF.

The rearrangement uses TRBV7-2 and TRBJ1-2, with unresolved D. The CDR3 sequence is 12 residues long. Trimming pared 4 bases from V and 5 bases from J, leaving 8 bases between. The germline V gene has CDR1 SGHTA and CDR2 FQGNSA. This chain's CDR3 is CASSWDRYGYTF. The DNA for the CDR3 is TGTGCCAGCAGCTGGGATCGATATGGCTACACCTTC. Together with reference TRBV7-2 and TRBJ1-2, the CDR3 gives the full variable domain: GAGVSQSPSNKVTEKGKDVELRCDPISGHTALYWYRQSLGQGLEFLIYFQGNSAPDKSGLPSDRFSAERTGGSVSTLTIQRTQQEDSAVYLCASSWDRYGYTFGSGTRLTVV.

The chain uses TRBV27 and TRBJ1-4, with D possibly matching TRBD1 (6 bases). V lost 8 bases, J lost 12 bases, and 19 bases lay in between. CDR3 length: 13 residues. Per the germline V gene, CDR1 is MNHEY and CDR2 is SMNVEV (reference sequence). The CDR3 protein is CASGRRQGRELFF. DNA of the CDR3: TGTGCCAGCGGGAGGAGGCAGGGGAGAGAACTGTTTTTT.

This clone has just a few counts. The genes are TRBV20-1 and TRBJ1-1; no firm D call. The germline gives CDR1 DFQATT, CDR2 SNEGSKA (reference sequence). Trimming left V 3 bases short and J 0 bases short, with 14 bases between. The CDR3 extends over 15 amino acids. The DNA for the CDR3 is TGCAGTGCTAGTAACAGTAAGGGTATGAACACTGAAGCTTTCTTT. Encoded protein: CSASNSKGMNTEAFF.

This rearrangement joins TRBV7-8 to TRBJ1-3; D may be TRBD1 (6 bases). Germline V gene sequence: CDR1 SGHVS, CDR2 FQNEAQ. The CDR3 has 14 amino acids. V lost 6 bases to trimming and J lost 4 bases, with 13 bases between them. CDR3 sequence reads: CASSPQGLGNTIYF. In nucleotides, the CDR3 is TGTGCCAGCAGTCCCCAGGGGCTCGGAAACACCATATATTTT. Together with reference TRBV7-8 and TRBJ1-3, the CDR3 gives the full variable domain: GAGVSQSPRYKVAKRGQDVALRCDPISGHVSLFWYQQALGQGPEFLTYFQNEAQLDKSGLPSDRFFAERPEGSVSTLKIQRTQQEDSAVYLCASSPQGLGNTIYFGEGSWLTVV.

In regard to this clone: The same CDR3 arises from other DNA sequences in this sample as well. V usage is TRBV4-1 and J usage is TRBJ1-1, with D possibly being TRBD1 (5 bases). Germline CDR1 is MGHRA and CDR2 is YSYEKL. There are 14 residues in the CDR3. V was trimmed by 0 bases and J by 4 bases, leaving 9 bases between them. CDR3 DNA sequence: TGCGCCAGCAGCCAAGAGGGGGTCGGCACTGAAGCTTTCTTT. Translating gives CASSQEGVGTEAFF.

This chain joins TRBV30 and TRBJ1-1; TRBD1 matches at 7 bases. CDR3 length: 15 residues. V dropped 5 bases and J dropped 2; count of bases not matched to a gene: 11. The germline gives CDR1 GTSNPN, CDR2 SVGIG (reference sequence). The CDR3 nucleotides read TGTGCCTGGGGCAAAGGGACAGCCCGCAACACTGAAGCTTTCTTT. It specifies CAWGKGTARNTEAFF.

The V and J genes are TRBV13 and TRBJ2-2; 10 positions agree with TRBD1. Germline values: CDR1 PRHDT, CDR2 FYEKMQ (reference sequence). With 5 bases clipped from V and 2 bases from J, the junction kept 11 bases outside the gene matches. The CDR3 has 18 residues. This CDR3 reads CASSDRGQGGINTGELFF. CDR3 DNA sequence: TGTGCCAGCAGCGACCGCGGACAGGGGGGAATCAACACCGGGGAGCTGTTTTTT.

The gene calls are TRBV6-5 and TRBJ2-1; D remains ambiguous. Germline values: CDR1 MNHEY, CDR2 SVGAGI. V was trimmed by 5 bases and J by 0 bases, leaving 5 bases between them. This CDR3 has 13 amino acids. The CDR3 protein is CASSLSSYNEQFF. The CDR3 bases are TGTGCCAGCAGTCTGAGCTCCTACAATGAGCAGTTCTTC.

Only a few counts were recorded for this clone. The CDR3 sequence: CASSRRVAGGRWYEQYF. The DNA of the CDR3 is TGTGCCAGCAGCCGGAGGGTCGCAGGGGGCAGATGGTACGAGCAGTACTTC. The chain is built from TRBV2 and TRBJ2-7; 8 bases match TRBD1. CDR3 length: 17 amino acids. Germline CDR1 SNHLY, CDR2 FYNNEI. Germline trimming cut 6 bases from V and 4 bases from J; bases unmatched to any gene: 17.

V and J are TRBV5-8 and TRBJ1-1; D gene unclear. This CDR3 comprises 13 residues. The germline CDR1 and CDR2 sequences are SGHTS and YDEGEE. The ends were cut back, 0 bases at V and 6 bases at J, with 9 bases in the middle. This CDR3 is CASSLEGSPEAFF. Written as DNA, the CDR3 is TGTGCCAGCAGCTTGGAAGGGTCGCCTGAAGCTTTCTTT.

The chain joins TRBV6-4 to TRBJ1-2, with D perhaps matching TRBD1 (6 bases). CDR1 and CDR2 from the germline V gene are MRHNA and SNTAGT. V lost 2 bases and J lost 5, with 12 bases in between. The CDR3 contains 14 residues. Written as DNA, the CDR3 is TGTGCCAGCAGTGACGATGGACAGAATTATGGCTACACCTTC. It encodes CASSDDGQNYGYTF.

This chain joins TRBV19 and TRBJ1-5; a weak D match, TRBD1 (6 bases). The CDR3 is 14 amino acids. The V end lost 3 bases, the J end lost 5 bases, and 11 bases lay between the germline ends. Germline CDR1 is LNHDA and CDR2 is SQIVND (reference sequence). This CDR3 reads CASSIRGLYQPQHF. DNA for the CDR3: TGTGCCAGTAGTATTCGGGGGCTGTATCAGCCCCAGCATTTT.

V is TRBV14 and J is TRBJ2-7; 14 nucleotides match TRBD2. J gave up 4 bases and V 3 bases, and 2 bases lay outside the gene matches. The germline gives CDR1 SGHDN, CDR2 FVKESK. CDR3 size: 15 residues. The CDR3 bases are TGTGCCAGCAGCCACAGACTAGCGGGAGGGTACGAGCAGTACTTC. Protein product: CASSHRLAGGYEQYF.

This chain uses TRBV7-2 with TRBJ1-2, with D unclear. CDR1 SGHTA and CDR2 FQGNSA come from the germline V gene. V lost 6 bases, J lost 2 bases, and 10 bases lay in between. This CDR3 has 13 amino acids. The CDR3 here is CASSPDKNYGYTF. The DNA of the CDR3 is TGTGCCAGCAGTCCTGATAAAAACTATGGCTACACCTTC.

This clone was recorded only once. This chain uses TRBV29-1 with TRBJ2-7, with D possibly TRBD1 on 6 matching bases. The V end was cut by 7 bases, the J end by 3 bases, with 19 bases between. The germline CDR1 and CDR2 sequences are SQVTM and ANQGSEA. This CDR3 has 14 residues. The CDR3 loop is CSARGLGHLYEQYF. CDR3 DNA: TGCAGCGCTCGAGGATTGGGACACCTCTACGAGCAGTACTTC.

The chain is built from TRBV18 and TRBJ1-2; the D is unclear. V shed 3 bases and J shed 4 bases, with 15 bases lying between them. CDR1 and CDR2 (germline): KGHSH, LQKENI. This CDR3 region has 15 residues. The CDR3 coding sequence is TGTGCCAGCTCACCCGATTCAGGCTCTTCCTATGGCTACACCTTC. Its translation: CASSPDSGSSYGYTF. Based on the CDR3 plus reference TRBV18 and TRBJ1-2, the full variable domain is NAGVMQNPRHLVRRRGQEARLRCSPMKGHSHVYWYRQLPEEGLKFMVYLQKENIIDESGMPKERFSAEFPKEGPSILRIQQVVRGDSAAYFCASSPDSGSSYGYTFGSGTRLTVV.

A single count supports this clone. The chain links TRBV19 to TRBJ1-6; D unresolved. Germline CDR1 is LNHDA and CDR2 is SQIVND (reference sequence). Trimming cost V 10 bases and J 6 bases, with 16 bases left between them. The CDR3 totals 14 residues. CDR3 residues: CAIPGVEGNSPLHF. The CDR3, as DNA: TGTGCCATTCCCGGGGTTGAGGGTAATTCACCCCTCCACTTT.

The chain links TRBV5-4 to TRBJ2-7; D ambiguous. Germline V gene data show CDR1 as SGHNT and CDR2 as YYREEE (reference sequence). The CDR3 sequence is 12 residues long. V lost 0 bases and J lost 2, with 3 bases in between. CDR3 nucleotide sequence: TGTGCCAGCAGCTTGGCCACCTACGAGCAGTACTTC. Protein sequence: CASSLATYEQYF.

The rearrangement links TRBV2 to TRBJ1-1; D perhaps matches TRBD1 (5 bases). Per the germline V gene, CDR1 is SNHLY and CDR2 is FYNNEI. Between the trimmed V and J ends, which lost 5 bases and 3 bases, there was a span of 19 bases. The CDR3 runs to 16 residues. The CDR3 protein is CASSSLGPGWYTEAFF. The CDR3 DNA reads as TGTGCCAGCAGTAGCCTGGGGCCGGGGTGGTACACTGAAGCTTTCTTT.

The genes are TRBV9 and TRBJ2-4; no clear D gene. Germline CDR1 reads SGDLS; CDR2 reads YYNGEE. Trimming removed 0 bases at V and 1 base at J, with 14 bases between. The CDR3 extends over 17 amino acids. The CDR3 region has the DNA TGTGCCAGCAGCGTAGACCCCACCCAAGGGGCCAAAAACATTCAGTACTTC. Amino acids: CASSVDPTQGAKNIQYF. The whole variable domain, filled in from reference TRBV9 and TRBJ2-4, reads DSGVTQTPKHLITATGQRVTLRCSPRSGDLSVYWYQQSLDQGLQFLIQYYNGEERAKGNILERFSAQQFPDLHSELNLSSLELGDSALYFCASSVDPTQGAKNIQYFGAGTRLSVL.

This sequence joins TRBV5-1 and TRBJ1-1; D uncertain. Trimming took off 7 bases at V and 8 bases at J, with 27 bases between the two ends. The germline V gene encodes CDR1 SGHRS and CDR2 YFSETQ. CDR3 length equals 16 residues. CDR3 nucleotides: TGCGCCAGCCTTGCTTACCCCACCGGCCCAAGCAGCGAAGCTTTCTTT. It codes for CASLAYPTGPSSEAFF.

V is TRBV5-1 and J is TRBJ2-1; D call uncertain. Trimming took 0 bases from V and 3 from J, leaving 10 bases between them. Germline V gene sequence: CDR1 SGHRS, CDR2 YFSETQ. This CDR3 has 15 residues. CDR3: CASSLEPGNYNEQFF. The CDR3 coding sequence is TGCGCCAGCAGCTTGGAACCGGGTAACTACAATGAGCAGTTCTTC.

The chain links TRBV15 to TRBJ2-6, with 7 nucleotides matching TRBD1. The CDR3 is made up of 16 amino acids. Germline loops: CDR1 LNHNV, CDR2 YYDKDF (reference sequence). V dropped 3 bases and J dropped 0; count of bases not matched to a gene: 2. For the CDR3, the DNA is TGTGCCACCAGCAGTACAGGGGACTCTGGGGCCAACGTCCTGACTTTC. It specifies CATSSTGDSGANVLTF.

V gene TRBV4-1 combines with J gene TRBJ1-2; no reliable D call. V lost 1 base and J 4 bases, leaving 10 bases between the germline ends. The CDR3 runs 14 residues. Per the germline V gene, CDR1 is MGHRA and CDR2 is YSYEKL. The CDR3 coding sequence is TGCGCCAGCAGCCAAGTTTCAGAGTCCTATGGCTACACCTTC. Residues: CASSQVSESYGYTF.

This clone was recorded only once. J is TRBJ2-7 and V is TRBV28; a possible D gene is TRBD2 (6 bases). Trimming shortened V by 6 bases and J by 0 bases, and 12 bases separated the two germline ends. This CDR3 is built from 14 residues. From germline, CDR1 is MDHEN and CDR2 SYDVKM. Here the CDR3 DNA reads TGTGCCAGCAGGCCGGACGGGGGCTCCTACGAGCAGTACTTC. It specifies CASRPDGGSYEQYF.